This T cell receptor (beta chain) was identified in a study of CD8 T cells in Susac syndrome. The length of the CDR3 is 12 residues. Germline loops: CDR1 SEHNR, CDR2 FQNEAQ (reference sequence). RNA amounts of roughly 0.45 to 1 ug underwent reverse transcription with random hexamers. MiXCR, applied by TCRdb to the immunoSEQ multiplex PCR reads, yields one record per CDR3 protein. The sample has just over 150,000 distinct CDR3 sequences, around 95% seen once. With respect to this clonotype: The junction differs from germline at one of its ends, possibly a read error.

The clonotype originates from a human donor with multiple sclerosis. Sequencing was done on a sample of CD8+ T cells from PBMCs. V gene TRBV7-9 combines with J gene TRBJ2-5, with 7 bases that match TRBD1. Here the CDR3 reads CASSLDGGQRNF. The CDR3 DNA sequence: TGTGCCAGCAGCTTAGATGGGGGACAGAGGAACTTC.